The source of this T cell receptor (beta chain) is a study of blood T cell repertoires in COVID-19. Source study methods: Reference gene primer amplification in the assay estimated nucleated cell counts. Sequenced by immunoSEQ multiplex PCR; TCRdb stores in-frame clones only, minus some. The V and J calls and clone size were taken over from that table, and D and trimming were inferred from the DNA. The repertoire holds approximately 38,000 clones, with roughly 80% as singletons. The CDR3 contains 15 residues. Trimming removed 3 bases from V and 3 bases from J, with 12 bases in between. From germline, CDR1 is KGHSH and CDR2 LQKENI.

The specimen sequenced was peripheral blood. The sequence was obtained from a human donor with acute or convalescent COVID-19. The donor label of this sample is uncertain. This chain joins TRBV18 and TRBJ1-5; D perhaps matches TRBD1 (5 bases). The CDR3 protein is CASSPLGQANQPQHF. The DNA of the CDR3 is TGTGCCAGCTCACCCCTAGGACAAGCCAATCAGCCCCAGCATTTT.